A single sample gave rise to the 4 T cell receptor beta chains below, sequenced in a study of long-term antiretroviral therapy in people with HIV. Researchers ran immunoSEQ v3.0 at survey level. Assay used: immunoSEQ multiplex PCR; TCRdb lists only in-frame clones, some missing. This table holds more than 45,000 clones, about 81% found once. The material was unsorted PBMCs, obtained 0.8 years after starting antiretroviral therapy. Source of these receptors: a woman between 18 and 30 years old with HIV.

The V gene is TRBV4-1, the J gene TRBJ1-2; no clear D gene. The germline V and J ends were trimmed by 0 bases and 4 bases, with 12 bases remaining between them. This CDR3 has 15 amino acids. In germline, CDR1 is MGHRA, CDR2 YSYEKL. CDR3 sequence (DNA): TGCGCCAGCAGCCAAGAAGGATCGGGCAGCTATGGCTACACCTTC. Its translation is CASSQEGSGSYGYTF.

The chain combines TRBV9 with TRBJ1-4; D is perhaps TRBD1 (5 bases). CDR1 is SGDLS, CDR2 YYNGEE, per germline. Trimming stripped 4 bases from V and 8 bases from J, with 18 bases between. The CDR3 is made up of 15 amino acids. The CDR3 bases are TGTGCCAGCAGCATTGGGGGGGAACTACGGGAAAAACTGTTTTTT. This encodes CASSIGGELREKLFF.

This chain links TRBV9 with TRBJ2-7; 8 nucleotides align to TRBD2. The ends lost 4 bases at V and 0 bases at J; junction bases unmatched: 6. CDR1 and CDR2 (germline): SGDLS, YYNGEE. CDR3 length equals 15 residues. This CDR3 reads CASSPQREPSYEQYF. The DNA for the CDR3 is TGTGCCAGCAGCCCACAGCGGGAGCCCTCCTACGAGCAGTACTTC.

This clone came up a few times. The chain links TRBV5-8 to TRBJ2-6; a weak D match, TRBD2 (5 bases). The V end lost 4 bases, the J end lost 1 base, and 15 bases lay between the germline ends. The CDR3 loop spans 17 amino acids. Per the germline V gene, CDR1 is SGHTS and CDR2 is YDEGEE. DNA for the CDR3: TGTGCCAGCAGCCCCCTAGGTCGGGGATCTGGGGCCAACGTCCTGACTTTC. Amino acid sequence: CASSPLGRGSGANVLTF.